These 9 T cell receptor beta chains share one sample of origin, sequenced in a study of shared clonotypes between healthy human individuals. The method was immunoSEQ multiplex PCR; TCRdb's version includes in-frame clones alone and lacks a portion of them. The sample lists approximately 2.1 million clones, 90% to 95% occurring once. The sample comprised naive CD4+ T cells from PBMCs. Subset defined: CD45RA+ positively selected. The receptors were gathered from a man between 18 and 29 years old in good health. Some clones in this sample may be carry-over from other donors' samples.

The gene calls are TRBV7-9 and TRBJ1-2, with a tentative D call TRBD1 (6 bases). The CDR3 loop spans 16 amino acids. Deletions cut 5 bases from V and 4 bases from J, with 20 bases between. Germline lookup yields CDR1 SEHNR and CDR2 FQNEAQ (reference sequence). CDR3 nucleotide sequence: TGTGCCAGCAGCACACTCGGGGGGCAGGGAGCCTATGGCTACACCTTC. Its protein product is CASSTLGGQGAYGYTF.

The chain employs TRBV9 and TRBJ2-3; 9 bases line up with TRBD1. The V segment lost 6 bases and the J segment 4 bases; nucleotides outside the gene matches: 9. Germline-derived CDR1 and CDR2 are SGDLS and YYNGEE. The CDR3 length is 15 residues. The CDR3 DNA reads TGTGCCAGCACCCAGGCGGACAGGGGAGCAGATACGCAGTATTTT. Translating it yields CASTQADRGADTQYF. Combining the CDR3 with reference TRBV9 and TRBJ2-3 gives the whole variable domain DSGVTQTPKHLITATGQRVTLRCSPRSGDLSVYWYQQSLDQGLQFLIQYYNGEERAKGNILERFSAQQFPDLHSELNLSSLELGDSALYFCASTQADRGADTQYFGPGTRLTVL.

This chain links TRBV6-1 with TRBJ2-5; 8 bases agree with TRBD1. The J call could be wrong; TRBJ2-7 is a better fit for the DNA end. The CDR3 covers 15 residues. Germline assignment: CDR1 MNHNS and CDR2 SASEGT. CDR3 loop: CASSETRQGSYEQYF. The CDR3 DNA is TGTGCCAGCAGTGAGACCCGACAGGGGTCCTACGAGCAGTACTTC.

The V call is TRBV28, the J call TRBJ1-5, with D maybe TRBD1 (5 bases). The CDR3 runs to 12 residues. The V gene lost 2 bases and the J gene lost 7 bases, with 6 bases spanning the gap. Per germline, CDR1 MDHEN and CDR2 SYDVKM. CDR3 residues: CASSLGAQPQHF. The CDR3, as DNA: TGTGCCAGCAGTTTAGGGGCGCAGCCCCAGCATTTT.

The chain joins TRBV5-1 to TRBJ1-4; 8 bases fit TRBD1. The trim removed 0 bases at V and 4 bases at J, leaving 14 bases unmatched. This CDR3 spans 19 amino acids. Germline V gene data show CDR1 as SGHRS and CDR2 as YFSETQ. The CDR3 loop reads CASSLDPDRAGLGNEKLFF. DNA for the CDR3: TGCGCCAGCAGCTTGGATCCGGACAGGGCTGGGTTAGGTAATGAAAAACTGTTTTTT.

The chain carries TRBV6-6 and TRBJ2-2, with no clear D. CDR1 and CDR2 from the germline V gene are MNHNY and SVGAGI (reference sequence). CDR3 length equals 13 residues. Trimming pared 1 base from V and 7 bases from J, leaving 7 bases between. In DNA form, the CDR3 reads TGTGCCAGCAGTTACTGGAGTGGCGGGGAGCTGTTTTTT. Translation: CASSYWSGGELFF.

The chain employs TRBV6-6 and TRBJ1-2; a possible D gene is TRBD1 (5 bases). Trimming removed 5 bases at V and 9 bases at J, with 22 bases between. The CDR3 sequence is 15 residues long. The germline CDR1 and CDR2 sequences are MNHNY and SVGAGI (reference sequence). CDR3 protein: CASSGMDRGFSSYTF. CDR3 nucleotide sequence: TGTGCCAGCAGTGGTATGGACCGGGGGTTTAGTAGCTACACCTTC.

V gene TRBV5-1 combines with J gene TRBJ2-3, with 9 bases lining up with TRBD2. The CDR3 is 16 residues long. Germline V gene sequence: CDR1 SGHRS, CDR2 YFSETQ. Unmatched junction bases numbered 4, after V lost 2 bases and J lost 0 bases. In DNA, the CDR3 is TGCGCCAGCAGCTTTGGACTAGCGACAAGCACAGATACGCAGTATTTT. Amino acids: CASSFGLATSTDTQYF.

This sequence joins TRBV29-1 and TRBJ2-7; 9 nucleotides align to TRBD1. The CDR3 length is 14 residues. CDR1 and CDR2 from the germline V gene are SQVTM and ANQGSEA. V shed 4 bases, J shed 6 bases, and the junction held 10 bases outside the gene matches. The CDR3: CSVGKTGGFGEQYF. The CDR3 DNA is TGCAGCGTTGGTAAGACAGGGGGATTTGGCGAGCAGTACTTC.